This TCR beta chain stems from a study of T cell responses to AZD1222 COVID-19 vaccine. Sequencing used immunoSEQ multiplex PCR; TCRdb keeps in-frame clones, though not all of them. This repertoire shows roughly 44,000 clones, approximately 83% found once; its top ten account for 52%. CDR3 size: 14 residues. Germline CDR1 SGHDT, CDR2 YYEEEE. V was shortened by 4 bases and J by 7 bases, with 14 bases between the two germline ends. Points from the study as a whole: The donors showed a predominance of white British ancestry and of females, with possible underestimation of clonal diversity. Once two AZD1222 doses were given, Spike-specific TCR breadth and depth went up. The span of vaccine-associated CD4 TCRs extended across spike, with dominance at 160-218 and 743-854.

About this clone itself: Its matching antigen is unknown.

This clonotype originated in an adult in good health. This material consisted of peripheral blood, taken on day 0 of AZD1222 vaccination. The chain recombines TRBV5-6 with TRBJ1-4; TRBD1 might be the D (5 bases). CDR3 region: CASSIRGRREKLFF. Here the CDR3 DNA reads TGTGCCAGCAGCATTCGGGGCCGACGTGAAAAACTGTTTTTT.